This T cell receptor beta chain is drawn from a study of blood T cell repertoires in COVID-19. Assay used: immunoSEQ multiplex PCR; TCRdb lists only in-frame clones, some missing. The sample comprises some 130,000 clones, more than 75% of which are singletons, and about an eighth rests with the top ten. Germline trimming cut 6 bases from V and 10 bases from J; bases unmatched to any gene: 12. The germline CDR1 and CDR2 sequences are MNHEY and SVGAGI. The CDR3 sequence is 15 residues long. The sample consisted of peripheral blood. This sequence originates from a woman in her 70s with COVID-19, enrolled during active disease. The chain employs TRBV6-5 and TRBJ1-6, with 7 bases aligning to TRBD1. Here the CDR3 reads CASRTPTGKVSPLHF. CDR3 in DNA: TGTGCCAGCAGGACTCCGACAGGGAAGGTCTCACCCCTCCACTTT.